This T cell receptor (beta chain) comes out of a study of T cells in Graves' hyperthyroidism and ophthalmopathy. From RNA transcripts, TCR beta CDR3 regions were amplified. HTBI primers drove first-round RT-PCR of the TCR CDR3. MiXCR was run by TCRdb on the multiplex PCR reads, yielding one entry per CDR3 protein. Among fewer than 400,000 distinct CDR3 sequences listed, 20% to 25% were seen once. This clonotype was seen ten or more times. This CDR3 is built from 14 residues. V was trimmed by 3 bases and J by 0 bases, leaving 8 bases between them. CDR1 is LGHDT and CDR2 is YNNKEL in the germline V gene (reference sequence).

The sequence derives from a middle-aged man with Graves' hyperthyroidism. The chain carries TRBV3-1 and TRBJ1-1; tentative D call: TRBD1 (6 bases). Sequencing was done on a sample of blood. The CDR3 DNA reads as TGTGCCAGCAGCCACCAGGGGTTGAACACTGAAGCTTTCTTT. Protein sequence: CASSHQGLNTEAFF. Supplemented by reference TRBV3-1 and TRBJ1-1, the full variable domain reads DTAVSQTPKYLVTQMGNDKSIKCEQNLGHDTMYWYKQDSKKFLKIMFSYNNKELIINETVPNRFSPKSPDKAHLNLHINSLELGDSAVYFCASSHQGLNTEAFFGQGTRLTVV.